The next 19 T cell receptor beta chains were all read from a single sample in a study of shared clonotypes between healthy human individuals. This table comes from immunoSEQ multiplex PCR, and its TCRdb copy is limited to in-frame clones, with some not included. The profile shows 550,000 to 800,000 clones, roughly 70% of them singletons. Sequencing was done on a sample of memory CD4+ T cells sorted from blood. Described subset: CD45RA-negative fraction. The receptors were gathered from a woman aged 25 to 39 in good health.

The J gene is TRBJ2-7, the V gene TRBV28; 9 nucleotides line up with TRBD1. The CDR3 has 15 amino acids. V gave up 5 bases and J gave up 2 bases; unmatched junction bases: 7. From germline, CDR1 is MDHEN and CDR2 SYDVKM. The CDR3 region has the DNA TGTGCCAGCAGTACCCCCGGGACAGGGACCTACGAGCAGTACTTC. Amino acids: CASSTPGTGTYEQYF.

The gene calls are TRBV7-6 and TRBJ2-1; TRBD2 matches 9 bases. Looked up from germline, CDR1 is SGHVS and CDR2 is FNYEAQ. The length of the CDR3 is 18 residues. After removal of 3 bases from V and 7 bases from J, the junction contained 16 bases not matched to a gene. Written as DNA, the CDR3 is TGTGCCAGCAGCTTTGGCTCGGGTGACGGAGCGGGGGGTAATGAGCAGTTCTTC. This translates into CASSFGSGDGAGGNEQFF.

This clone was observed once. V is TRBV28 and J is TRBJ1-5, with 8 positions matching TRBD1. V was pared by 4 bases and J by 7 bases, with 6 bases of the junction left unmatched. Looked up from germline, CDR1 is MDHEN and CDR2 is SYDVKM. This CDR3 has 14 amino acids. For the CDR3, the DNA is TGTGCCAGCAGTTCCCGGACAGGGACACAGCCCCAGCATTTT. Protein product: CASSSRTGTQPQHF.

The rearrangement joins TRBV28 to TRBJ1-5; TRBD1 agrees at 7 bases. The CDR3 contains 15 residues. V lost 7 bases, J lost 3 bases, and 9 bases stayed unmatched. The germline CDR1 and CDR2 sequences are MDHEN and SYDVKM. CDR3 DNA: TGTGCCAGCACCCCAGGGCAGGGGGACAATCAGCCCCAGCATTTT. It yields the protein CASTPGQGDNQPQHF. Using reference TRBV28 and TRBJ1-5 for the parts outside the CDR3, the full variable domain is DVKVTQSSRYLVKRTGEKVFLECVQDMDHENMFWYRQDPGLGLRLIYFSYDVKMKEKGDIPEGYSVSREKKERFSLILESASTNQTSMYLCASTPGQGDNQPQHFGDGTRLSIL.

There are many counts of this clone. The chain combines TRBV25-1 with TRBJ2-1; TRBD2 agrees at 12 bases. Germline assignment: CDR1 MGHDK and CDR2 SYGVNS. There are 16 residues in the CDR3. Trimming took 2 bases from V and 5 from J; bases not matched to a gene: 4. The CDR3 is CASSELSSGRDNEQFF. The DNA of the CDR3 is TGTGCCAGCAGTGAACTATCTAGCGGGAGGGACAATGAGCAGTTCTTC. Together with reference TRBV25-1 and TRBJ2-1, the CDR3 gives the full variable domain: EADIYQTPRYLVIGTGKKITLECSQTMGHDKMYWYQQDPGMELHLIHYSYGVNSTEKGDLSSESTVSRIRTEHFPLTLESARPSHTSQYLCASSELSSGRDNEQFFGPGTRLTVL.

The chain employs TRBV7-9 and TRBJ1-4, with no clear D. Germline lookup yields CDR1 SEHNR and CDR2 FQNEAQ (reference sequence). There are 15 residues in the CDR3. Between the trimmed V and J ends, which lost 1 base and 6 bases, there was a span of 12 bases. CDR3 residues: CASSLGGPRDEKLFF. In DNA form, the CDR3 reads TGTGCCAGCAGCTTAGGAGGTCCTCGGGATGAAAAACTGTTTTTT.

This chain connects TRBV5-1 to TRBJ2-6, with D uncertain. The CDR3 sequence is 15 residues long. In germline, CDR1 is SGHRS, CDR2 YFSETQ. Deletions cut 5 bases from V and 0 bases from J, with 9 bases between. The CDR3 bases are TGCGCCAGCAGGAACGGAAGCTCTGGGGCCAACGTCCTGACTTTC. Protein: CASRNGSSGANVLTF.

The V gene is TRBV6-6, the J gene TRBJ1-5; D unclear. Trimming removed 0 bases from V and 1 base from J, with 7 bases in between. This CDR3 region has 15 residues. CDR1 and CDR2 from the germline V gene are MNHNY and SVGAGI (reference sequence). This chain's CDR3 is CASSYSGQSNQPQHF. The CDR3 DNA sequence: TGTGCCAGCAGTTACTCTGGGCAAAGCAATCAGCCCCAGCATTTT.

The gene calls are TRBV28 and TRBJ2-7; tentative D call: TRBD1 (5 bases). CDR1 and CDR2 (germline): MDHEN, SYDVKM. V lost 10 bases and J lost 2, with 12 bases in between. This CDR3 has 12 amino acids. CDR3 amino acids: CATCRQTYEQYF. In DNA form, the CDR3 reads TGTGCCACCTGCCGACAGACCTACGAGCAGTACTTC. Filled out from reference TRBV28 and TRBJ2-7, the complete variable domain reads DVKVTQSSRYLVKRTGEKVFLECVQDMDHENMFWYRQDPGLGLRLIYFSYDVKMKEKGDIPEGYSVSREKKERFSLILESASTNQTSMYLCATCRQTYEQYFGPGTRLTVT.

The chain has TRBV11-2 and TRBJ2-4; 7 positions match TRBD1. The V gene end was trimmed by 1 base and the J gene end by 7 bases; junction bases not matched to a gene: 10. CDR1 and CDR2 (germline): SGHAT, FQNNGV. The CDR3 is made up of 16 amino acids. In nucleotides, the CDR3 is TGTGCCAGCAGCTTAGGACAAGGGGGCGGTGTGAACATTCAGTACTTC. Amino acids: CASSLGQGGGVNIQYF.

Comment on this clone: Distinct nucleotide sequences in the sample also encode this CDR3. This chain uses TRBV18 with TRBJ2-7; D is perhaps TRBD2 (5 bases). V lost 3 bases, J lost 4 bases, and 7 bases lay in between. The CDR3 has 12 amino acids. Per germline, CDR1 KGHSH and CDR2 LQKENI. CDR3 nucleotides: TGTGCCAGCTCACCGGGAGAGTACGAGCAGTACTTC. Encoded protein: CASSPGEYEQYF.

This clone was seen more than once but under ten times. V usage is TRBV11-2 and J usage is TRBJ2-5; 10 bases agree with TRBD1. CDR1 and CDR2 (germline): SGHAT, FQNNGV. The CDR3 length is 14 residues. The J segment lost 5 bases and the V segment lost 5 bases, leaving 5 bases of the junction unmatched. CDR3 sequence: CASSRDRGRETQYF. CDR3 nucleotide sequence: TGTGCCAGCAGCCGGGACAGGGGTAGGGAGACCCAGTACTTC.

This chain connects TRBV10-1 to TRBJ2-2, with 8 bases that match TRBD1. Germline loops: CDR1 WNHNN, CDR2 SYGVQD (reference sequence). J was trimmed by 7 bases and V by 7 bases; bases with no gene match: 20. This CDR3 has 18 amino acids. In DNA, the CDR3 is TGCGCCAGCACTCTCCCGACAGGGGAAAAGGTGGCAGTCGGGGAGCTGTTTTTT. It translates to CASTLPTGEKVAVGELFF.

This clone was found a few times. This chain connects TRBV2 to TRBJ1-5, with 9 bases matching TRBD1. Germline loops: CDR1 SNHLY, CDR2 FYNNEI. The junction had 0 bases not matched to a gene; V was cut back by 4 bases and J by 2 bases. This CDR3 has 14 residues. The CDR3 DNA reads as TGTGCCAGCAGTGGGGACAGGGGCAATCAGCCCCAGCATTTT. Residues: CASSGDRGNQPQHF.

This clone was counted a few times. This CDR3 reads CASSLGPSVYEQYF. CDR3 in DNA: TGTGCCAGCTCACTTGGGCCGAGCGTCTACGAGCAGTACTTC. V usage is TRBV18 and J usage is TRBJ2-7, with unresolved D. V dropped 4 bases and J dropped 3 bases, with 13 bases sitting between them. Germline V lookup: CDR1 KGHSH, CDR2 LQKENI. The CDR3 runs 14 residues.

As for this clone: This CDR3 is also generated by other DNA sequences in the sample. J is TRBJ2-5 and V is TRBV5-1; perhaps TRBD2 as D (6 bases). This CDR3 contains 14 residues. The V gene's germline CDR1 is SGHRS and CDR2 YFSETQ. The ends were cut back, 2 bases at V and 2 bases at J, with 10 bases in the middle. The CDR3 DNA sequence: TGCGCCAGCAGCTTCGGGGGAACACAAGAGACCCAGTACTTC. Protein: CASSFGGTQETQYF.

Here the CDR3 DNA reads TGTGCCAGTAGTATTTGGGGGCTTACTGAAGCTTTCTTT. Translation: CASSIWGLTEAFF. The chain carries TRBV19 and TRBJ1-1, with D possibly TRBD1 on 6 matching bases. CDR1 and CDR2 from the germline V gene are LNHDA and SQIVND (reference sequence). The CDR3 is made up of 13 amino acids. V shed 3 bases and J shed 5 bases, with 10 bases lying between them.

V and J are TRBV25-1 and TRBJ1-2; D is perhaps TRBD1 (6 bases). The V gene's germline CDR1 is MGHDK and CDR2 SYGVNS. This CDR3 spans 15 amino acids. Trimming removed 1 base from V and 0 bases from J, with 9 bases in between. CDR3 nucleotides: TGTGCCAGCAGTGAATCGGGACACGCTAACTATGGCTACACCTTC. It codes for CASSESGHANYGYTF.

In its sample, this clone was seen many times. The chain employs TRBV28 and TRBJ2-7; D gene unclear. The CDR3 runs to 11 residues. V was shortened by 10 bases and J by 1 base, with 8 bases between the two germline ends. Germline V lookup: CDR1 MDHEN, CDR2 SYDVKM. The CDR3 DNA follows: TGTGCCAAGGGCCCGTCCTACGAGCAGTACTTC. It codes for CAKGPSYEQYF.